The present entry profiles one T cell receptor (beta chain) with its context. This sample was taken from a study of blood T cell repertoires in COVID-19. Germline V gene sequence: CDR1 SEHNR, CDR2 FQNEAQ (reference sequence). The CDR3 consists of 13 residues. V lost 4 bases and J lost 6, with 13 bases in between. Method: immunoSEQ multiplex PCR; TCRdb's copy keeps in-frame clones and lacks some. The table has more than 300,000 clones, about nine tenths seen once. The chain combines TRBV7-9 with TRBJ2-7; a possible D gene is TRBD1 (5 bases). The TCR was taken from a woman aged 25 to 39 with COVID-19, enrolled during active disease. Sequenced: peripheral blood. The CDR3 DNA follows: TGTGCCAGCAGCTCCAGGGCATCGGGCGAGCAGTACTTC. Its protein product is CASSSRASGEQYF.